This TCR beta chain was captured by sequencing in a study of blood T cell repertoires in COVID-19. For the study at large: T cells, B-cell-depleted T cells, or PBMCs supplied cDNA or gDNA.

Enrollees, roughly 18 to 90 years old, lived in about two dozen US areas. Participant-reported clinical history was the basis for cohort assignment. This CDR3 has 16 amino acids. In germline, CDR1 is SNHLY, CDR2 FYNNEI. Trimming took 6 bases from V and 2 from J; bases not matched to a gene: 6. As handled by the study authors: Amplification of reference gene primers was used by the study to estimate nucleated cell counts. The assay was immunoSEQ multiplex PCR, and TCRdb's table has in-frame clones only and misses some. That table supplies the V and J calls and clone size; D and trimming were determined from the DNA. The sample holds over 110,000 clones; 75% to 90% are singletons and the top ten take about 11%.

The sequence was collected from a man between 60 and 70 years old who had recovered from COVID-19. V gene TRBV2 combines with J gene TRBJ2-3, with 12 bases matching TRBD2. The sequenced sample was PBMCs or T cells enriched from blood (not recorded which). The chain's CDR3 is CASRPTSGSVTDTQYF. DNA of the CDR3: TGTGCCAGCAGACCGACTAGCGGGAGTGTCACAGATACGCAGTATTTT.